What follows are 26 T cell receptor beta chains derived from one specimen sequenced in a study of PD-1 blockade in mismatch repair-deficient tumors. Assay: immunoSEQ multiplex PCR; the TCRdb copy retains only in-frame clones and omits some. The data contain about 34,000 clones, about 85% of them singletons. This specimen consisted of PBMCs, obtained 6 to 7 weeks after starting pembrolizumab. Receptors originate from an adult with mismatch repair-deficient cancer.

The J gene is TRBJ2-1, the V gene TRBV28; TRBD2 aligns across 12 bases. This CDR3 has 15 amino acids. The V segment lost 7 bases and the J segment 2 bases; nucleotides outside the gene matches: 3. Germline CDR1 MDHEN, CDR2 SYDVKM. As DNA, the CDR3 is TGTGCCAGCACCCTAGCGGGGGGGCCCTACAATGAGCAGTTCTTC. This codes for CASTLAGGPYNEQFF.

V and J are TRBV5-1 and TRBJ1-1; possibly TRBD1 for D (6 bases). The CDR3 has 13 residues. Germline CDR1 and CDR2: SGHRS and YFSETQ. V lost 6 bases and J lost 1, with 10 bases in between. This CDR3 is CASKARGNTEAFF. The CDR3 DNA reads TGCGCCAGCAAAGCCAGGGGGAACACTGAAGCTTTCTTT. Together with reference TRBV5-1 and TRBJ1-1, the CDR3 gives the full variable domain: KAGVTQTPRYLIKTRGQQVTLSCSPISGHRSVSWYQQTPGQGLQFLFEYFSETQRNKGNFPGRFSGRQFSNSRSEMNVSTLELGDSALYLCASKARGNTEAFFGQGTRLTVV.

The genes are TRBV28 and TRBJ1-4; D remains ambiguous. The CDR3 covers 12 residues. Germline V gives CDR1 MDHEN, CDR2 SYDVKM. V shed 11 bases and J shed 5 bases, with 12 bases lying between them. In DNA, the CDR3 is TGTGCCGTGGGCTACCCAAATGAAAAACTGTTTTTT. The encoded protein is CAVGYPNEKLFF. The entire variable domain, with the rest obtained from reference TRBV28 and TRBJ1-4, is as follows: DVKVTQSSRYLVKRTGEKVFLECVQDMDHENMFWYRQDPGLGLRLIYFSYDVKMKEKGDIPEGYSVSREKKERFSLILESASTNQTSMYLCAVGYPNEKLFFGSGTQLSVL.

This clone was seen a handful of times. V usage is TRBV27 and J usage is TRBJ2-3; 10 bases match TRBD2. There are 16 residues in the CDR3. V shed 5 bases and J 6 bases; nucleotides not matched to a gene: 11. From germline, CDR1 is MNHEY and CDR2 SMNVEV (reference sequence). The CDR3 here is CASSTLLAGVGDTQYF. CDR3 sequence (DNA): TGTGCCAGCAGTACTCTCCTAGCGGGAGTGGGCGATACGCAGTATTTT.

This clone was counted between two and nine times. This chain links TRBV18 with TRBJ1-5; TRBD1 aligns across 12 bases. Germline CDR1 is KGHSH and CDR2 is LQKENI. The CDR3 is 17 residues long. J was trimmed by 2 bases and V by 3 bases; bases with no gene match: 5. The CDR3 region is CASSPGQGAWGNQPQHF. CDR3 sequence (DNA): TGTGCCAGCTCACCGGGACAGGGGGCATGGGGCAATCAGCCCCAGCATTTT.

V is TRBV21-1 and J is TRBJ2-3; the table's TRBD2 call for D was not verified on the DNA. TRBV21-1 represents a pseudogene. The CDR3 runs 17 residues. The CDR3 protein is CASSKVPSGSSTDTQYF. The CDR3 coding sequence is TGTGCCAGCAGCAAAGTTCCTAGCGGGAGTAGCACAGATACGCAGTATTTT.

This chain uses TRBV19 with TRBJ1-3; D call uncertain. CDR1 is LNHDA and CDR2 is SQIVND in the germline V gene (reference sequence). CDR3 length: 17 amino acids. V gave up 7 bases and J gave up 3 bases, with 22 bases separating them. The CDR3 protein is CASIKTGELRGGNTIYF. In nucleotides, the CDR3 is TGTGCCAGTATTAAAACGGGAGAACTGCGAGGTGGAAACACCATATATTTT.

The V gene is TRBV2, the J gene TRBJ2-5; 7 bases map to TRBD1. The CDR3 totals 15 residues. Germline assignment: CDR1 SNHLY and CDR2 FYNNEI. V shed 8 bases, J shed 2 bases, and the junction held 11 bases outside the gene matches. The CDR3 sequence: CASAGTVNFQETQYF. The CDR3 bases are TGTGCCAGCGCCGGGACAGTTAACTTTCAAGAGACCCAGTACTTC.

The chain recombines TRBV28 with TRBJ2-7; 8 nucleotides match TRBD1. This CDR3 is 14 amino acids long. The germline V gene has CDR1 MDHEN and CDR2 SYDVKM. V gave up 5 bases and J gave up 3 bases; unmatched junction bases: 6. In DNA, the CDR3 is TGTGCCAGCAGTGAGACAGGGGTGTTCTACGAGCAGTACTTC. It encodes CASSETGVFYEQYF.

The chain is built from TRBV11-3 and TRBJ2-7; D ambiguous. V lost 4 bases and J lost 2, with 9 bases in between. The length of the CDR3 is 13 residues. Per the germline V gene, CDR1 is SGHNT and CDR2 is YENEEA. The CDR3: CASSSVQPYEQYF. The CDR3 coding sequence is TGTGCCAGCAGCTCAGTACAACCCTACGAGCAGTACTTC.

This rearrangement joins TRBV11-3 to TRBJ2-7; 9 bases agree with TRBD2. Germline assignment: CDR1 SGHNT and CDR2 YENEEA. V lost 6 bases and J lost 3; bases outside the gene matches: 6. CDR3 length: 14 amino acids. As DNA, the CDR3 is TGTGCCAGCAGTGTACTAGCGGGCCTCTACGAGCAGTACTTC. This encodes CASSVLAGLYEQYF.

V gene TRBV5-4 combines with J gene TRBJ1-2, with a tentative D call TRBD1 (5 bases). The V gene lost 3 bases and the J gene lost 8 bases, with 23 bases spanning the gap. The CDR3 has 16 residues. From germline, CDR1 is SGHNT and CDR2 YYREEE (reference sequence). CDR3 loop: CASSSPEGLSTSGYTF. DNA for the CDR3: TGTGCCAGCAGCTCCCCCGAGGGGCTATCGACTAGCGGCTACACCTTC.

This rearrangement joins TRBV2 to TRBJ1-1; TRBD1 agrees at 8 bases. The junction had 10 bases not matched to a gene; V was cut back by 8 bases and J by 5 bases. Looked up from germline, CDR1 is SNHLY and CDR2 is FYNNEI. The CDR3 has 14 residues. CDR3 DNA sequence: TGTGCCAGCTCGGTGCGGACAGGGAAGACTGAAGCTTTCTTT. Translation: CASSVRTGKTEAFF.

The chain links TRBV5-1 to TRBJ2-3; 8 bases are a match to TRBD2. CDR1 is SGHRS, CDR2 YFSETQ, per germline. This CDR3 has 16 residues. The ends lost 0 bases at V and 1 base at J; junction bases unmatched: 4. The CDR3 nucleotides read TGCGCCAGCAGCTTGGGCAGCGGGAGTGGCACAGATACGCAGTATTTT. Amino acids: CASSLGSGSGTDTQYF.

V and J are TRBV6-1 and TRBJ1-1; no clear D. Looked up from germline, CDR1 is MNHNS and CDR2 is SASEGT. The CDR3 loop spans 15 amino acids. Trimming left V 0 bases short and J 0 bases short, with 8 bases between. The DNA of the CDR3 is TGTGCCAGCAGTGAAGCGGTAGTCATGAACACTGAAGCTTTCTTT. It is translated as CASSEAVVMNTEAFF.

The chain has TRBV2 and TRBJ2-3; 13 nucleotides agree with TRBD2. CDR1 is SNHLY and CDR2 is FYNNEI in the germline V gene. Unmatched junction bases numbered 5, after V lost 4 bases and J lost 4 bases. The CDR3 sequence is 16 residues long. The CDR3 here is CASSVVLAGGADTQYF. The CDR3 bases are TGTGCCAGCAGTGTTGTACTAGCGGGAGGGGCAGATACGCAGTATTTT.

This clone has only one observation. V is TRBV7-3 and J is TRBJ2-1, with TRBD1 identical over 9 bases. Germline-derived CDR1 and CDR2 are SGHTA and FQGTGA. V lost 4 bases to trimming and J lost 8 bases; unmatched junction nucleotides: 12. CDR3 length equals 16 residues. DNA of the CDR3: TGTGCCAGCAGCTCAACTCGGGACAGGGAGCTCGATGAGCAGTTCTTC. Protein product: CASSSTRDRELDEQFF.

This chain joins TRBV7-9 and TRBJ2-1; 9 nucleotides match TRBD1. V was clipped by 3 bases and J by 8 bases; unmatched bases: 8. This CDR3 has 15 amino acids. Germline V lookup: CDR1 SEHNR, CDR2 FQNEAQ (reference sequence). In DNA form, the CDR3 reads TGTGCCAGCAGCTTCCGACAGGGGGGTTTTGATGAGCAGTTCTTC. Its translation: CASSFRQGGFDEQFF.

V and J are TRBV28 and TRBJ2-7; 12 bases are shared with TRBD2. The V gene end was trimmed by 5 bases and the J gene end by 3 bases; junction bases not matched to a gene: 5. CDR1 is MDHEN, CDR2 SYDVKM, per germline. The CDR3 spans 15 residues. CDR3 bases: TGTGCCAGCAGTCCTGCTAGCGGGAGGGTCTACGAGCAGTACTTC. Translation: CASSPASGRVYEQYF.

This clone turned up a few times. The chain recombines TRBV6-5 with TRBJ2-7; the match to TRBD1 covers 8 bases. J lost 3 bases, V lost 6 bases, and 4 bases had no gene match. Germline V gene data show CDR1 as MNHEY and CDR2 as SVGAGI. This CDR3 has 13 residues. CDR3 loop: CASRPRGLYEQYF. Here the CDR3 DNA reads TGTGCCAGCAGGCCCAGGGGGCTCTACGAGCAGTACTTC.

The chain carries TRBV7-6 and TRBJ2-3; no clear D. Germline V gene data show CDR1 as SGHVS and CDR2 as FNYEAQ. V was pared by 1 base and J by 0 bases, with 5 bases between. There are 14 residues in the CDR3. The CDR3: CASSLGASTDTQYF. CDR3 DNA: TGTGCCAGCAGCTTAGGGGCTAGCACAGATACGCAGTATTTT.

This clone was counted only a few times. This rearrangement joins TRBV11-3 to TRBJ2-7; D not resolved. V lost 5 bases, J lost 2 bases, and 16 bases lay in between. CDR1 SGHNT and CDR2 YENEEA come from the germline V gene. The CDR3 spans 15 residues. The CDR3 DNA follows: TGTGCCAGCAGCCCCGAAACCATATCTACCTACGAGCAGTACTTC. Protein product: CASSPETISTYEQYF.

J is TRBJ1-2 and V is TRBV7-9; D is perhaps TRBD1 (6 bases). V was pared by 3 bases and J by 6 bases, with 20 bases between. The CDR3 sequence is 16 residues long. In germline, CDR1 is SEHNR, CDR2 FQNEAQ (reference sequence). CDR3 sequence: CASSFGMGQLRDGYTF. CDR3 DNA sequence: TGTGCCAGCAGCTTCGGGATGGGACAACTCCGGGATGGCTACACCTTC.

The chain couples TRBV11-3 to TRBJ2-3; 7 nucleotides line up with TRBD2. This CDR3 has 15 residues. The germline V gene has CDR1 SGHNT and CDR2 YENEEA. The ends lost 7 bases at V and 7 bases at J; junction bases unmatched: 14. CDR3 sequence reads: CASTPPAGEVHTQYF. CDR3 coding DNA: TGTGCCAGCACCCCGCCGGCGGGAGAGGTGCATACGCAGTATTTT. Combining the CDR3 with reference TRBV11-3 and TRBJ2-3 gives the whole variable domain EAGVVQSPRYKIIEKKQPVAFWCNPISGHNTLYWYLQNLGQGPELLIRYENEEAVDDSQLPKDRFSAERLKGVDSTLKIQPAELGDSAVYLCASTPPAGEVHTQYFGPGTRLTVL.

The chain couples TRBV20-1 to TRBJ1-2; no clear D. The germline V and J ends were trimmed by 8 bases and 3 bases, with 7 bases remaining between them. Germline values: CDR1 DFQATT, CDR2 SNEGSKA (reference sequence). The CDR3 is 10 amino acids. The CDR3 protein is CSTRDYGYTF. The CDR3 DNA is TGCAGTACTCGGGACTATGGCTACACCTTC.

The sample holds a few counts of this clone. The genes are TRBV7-6 and TRBJ2-7; D unclear. CDR1 is SGHVS, CDR2 FNYEAQ, per germline. The V end was cut by 1 base, the J end by 2 bases, with 9 bases between. CDR3 length equals 14 residues. The CDR3 DNA reads as TGTGCCAGCAGCTTAGGTTCGGGTCCCTACGAGCAGTACTTC. As protein: CASSLGSGPYEQYF.